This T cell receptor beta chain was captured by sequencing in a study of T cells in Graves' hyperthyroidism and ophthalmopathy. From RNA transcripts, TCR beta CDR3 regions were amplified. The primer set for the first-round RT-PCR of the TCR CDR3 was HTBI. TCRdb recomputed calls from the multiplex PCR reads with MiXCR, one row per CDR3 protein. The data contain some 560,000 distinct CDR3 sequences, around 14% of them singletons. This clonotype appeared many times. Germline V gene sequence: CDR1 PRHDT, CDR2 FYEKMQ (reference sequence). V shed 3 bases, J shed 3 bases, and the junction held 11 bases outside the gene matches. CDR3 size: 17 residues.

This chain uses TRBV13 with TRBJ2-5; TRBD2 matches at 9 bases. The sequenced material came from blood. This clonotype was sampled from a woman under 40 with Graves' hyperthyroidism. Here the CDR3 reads CASSLEAGGSTEETQYF. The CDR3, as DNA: TGTGCCAGCAGCTTGGAAGCGGGAGGTTCCACCGAAGAGACCCAGTACTTC.